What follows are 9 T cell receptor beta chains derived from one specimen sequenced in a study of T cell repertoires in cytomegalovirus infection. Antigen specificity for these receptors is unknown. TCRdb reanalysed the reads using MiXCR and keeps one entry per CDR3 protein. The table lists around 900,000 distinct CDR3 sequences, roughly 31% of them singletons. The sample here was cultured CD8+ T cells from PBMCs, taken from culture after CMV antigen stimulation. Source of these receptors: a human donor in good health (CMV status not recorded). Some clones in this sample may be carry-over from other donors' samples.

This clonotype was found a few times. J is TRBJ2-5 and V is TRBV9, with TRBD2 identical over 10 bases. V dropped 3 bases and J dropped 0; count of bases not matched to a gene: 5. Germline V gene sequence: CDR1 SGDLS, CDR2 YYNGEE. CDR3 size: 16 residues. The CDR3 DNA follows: TGTGCCAGCAGCGGGATTAGCGGGGGGTACCAAGAGACCCAGTACTTC. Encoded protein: CASSGISGGYQETQYF.

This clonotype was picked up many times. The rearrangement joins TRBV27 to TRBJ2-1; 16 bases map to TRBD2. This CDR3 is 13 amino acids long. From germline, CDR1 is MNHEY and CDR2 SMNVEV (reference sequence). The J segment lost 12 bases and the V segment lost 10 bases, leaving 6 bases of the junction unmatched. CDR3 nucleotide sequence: TGTGCCACCGGGACTAGCGGGGGGGCGCGGCAGTTCTTC. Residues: CATGTSGGARQFF.

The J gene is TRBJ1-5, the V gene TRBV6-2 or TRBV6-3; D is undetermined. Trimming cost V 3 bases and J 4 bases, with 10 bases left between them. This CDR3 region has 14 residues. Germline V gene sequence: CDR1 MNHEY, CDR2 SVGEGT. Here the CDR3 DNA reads TGTGCCAGCAGTTATACAAGGCGGAATCAGCCCCAGCATTTT. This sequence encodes CASSYTRRNQPQHF.

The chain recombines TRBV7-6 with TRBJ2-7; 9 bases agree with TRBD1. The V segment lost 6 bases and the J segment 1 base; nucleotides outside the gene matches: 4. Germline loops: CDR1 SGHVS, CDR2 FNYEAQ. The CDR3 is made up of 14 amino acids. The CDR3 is CASSRDRESYEQYF. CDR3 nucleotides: TGTGCCAGCAGTCGGGACAGGGAGTCCTACGAGCAGTACTTC.

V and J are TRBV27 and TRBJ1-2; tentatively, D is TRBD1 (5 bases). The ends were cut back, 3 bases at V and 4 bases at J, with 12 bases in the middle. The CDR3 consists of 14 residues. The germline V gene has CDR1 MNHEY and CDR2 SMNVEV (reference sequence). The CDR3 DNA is TGTGCCAGCAGTTTGAGCAGGGCCCGCTATGGCTACACCTTC. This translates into CASSLSRARYGYTF.

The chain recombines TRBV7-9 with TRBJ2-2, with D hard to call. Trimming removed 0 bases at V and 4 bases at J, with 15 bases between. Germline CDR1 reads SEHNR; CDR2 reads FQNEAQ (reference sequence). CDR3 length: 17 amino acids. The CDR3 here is CASSLASRLIPTGELFF. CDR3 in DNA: TGTGCCAGCAGCTTAGCCTCCCGCCTTATTCCCACCGGGGAGCTGTTTTTT.

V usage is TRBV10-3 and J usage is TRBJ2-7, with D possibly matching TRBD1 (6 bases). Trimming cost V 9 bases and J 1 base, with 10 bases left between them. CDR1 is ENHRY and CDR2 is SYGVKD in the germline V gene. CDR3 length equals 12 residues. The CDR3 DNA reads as TGTGCCATATCGGGACAATCCTACGAGCAGTACTTC. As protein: CAISGQSYEQYF.

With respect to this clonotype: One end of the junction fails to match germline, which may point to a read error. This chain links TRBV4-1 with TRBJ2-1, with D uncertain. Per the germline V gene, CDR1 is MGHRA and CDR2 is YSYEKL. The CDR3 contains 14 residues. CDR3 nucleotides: TGTGCCAGCAGCCAAGAATGGTCCTATCCCGAGCAGTTCTTC. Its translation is CASSQEWSYPEQFF.

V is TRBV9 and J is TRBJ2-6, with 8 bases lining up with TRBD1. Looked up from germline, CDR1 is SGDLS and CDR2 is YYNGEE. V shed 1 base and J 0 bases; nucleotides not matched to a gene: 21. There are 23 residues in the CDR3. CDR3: CASSVNINLGARQGSSGANVLTF. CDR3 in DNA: TGTGCCAGCAGCGTAAATATTAACTTAGGTGCGAGACAGGGGAGCTCTGGGGCCAACGTCCTGACTTTC.